This TCR beta chain was captured by sequencing in a study of T-cell reconstitution after alpha-beta-depleted transplantation in children. TCRbeta library preparation incorporated unique molecular identifiers. Via MiXCR, TCRdb re-called the PCR reads, giving one row per CDR3 protein. The sample lists about 70,000 distinct CDR3 sequences, about 11% occurring once. General study points: Where some patients showed high TCRbeta diversity at day 60, it came from recipient T cells and thymic progenitors that had survived. A year had passed since transplant, and T-cell counts and diversity by then came mostly from newly produced T cells. Where alpha-beta T cells came from about two months after transplant was reportedly several hundred expanded graft clones.

This clonotype was detected ten times or more. Its antigen remains unknown. Germline V gene data show CDR1 as SQVTM and CDR2 as ANQGSEA. V was cut by 4 bases and J by 11 bases, with 17 bases left in between. The CDR3 consists of 12 residues. Source: PBMCs, taken before TCRalphabeta/CD19-depleted stem cell transplant. This clonotype originated in a boy younger than 18 with acute myeloid leukemia, due to receive a stem cell transplant. This rearrangement joins TRBV29-1 to TRBJ1-2, with D tentatively TRBD1 (5 bases). DNA of the CDR3: TGCAGCGTTGGAAGAGTTGCGTGGGGGTACACCTTC. Translation: CSVGRVAWGYTF.